Included here is one TCR beta chain sequence, with context. Its antigen remains undetermined. The record has no base qualities; no much larger clone is one base away. CDR1 GTSNPN and CDR2 SVGIG are derived from the germline V gene (reference sequence). The cysteine opens and the phenylalanine closes a CDR3 of 13 amino acids. Only the CDR3 DNA stays, 39 bases, in frame from base 1. The junction shows trimming of 3 bases on V and 5 bases on J, and the gene matches do not reach 4 bases of it. This entry is derived from a study of blood T cell repertoires in COVID-19 (dated by TCRdb to the early 2020s). With regard to the full study: Samples covering the acute and convalescent phases of COVID-19 were provided by collaborators in the United States, Italy and Spain. The material from the prospective study consisted of cDNA or gDNA derived from T cells, B-cell-depleted T cells, or PBMCs. Subjects who had been exposed to COVID-19, were actively infected with it, or had recovered from it provided the deeply sampled blood TCRbeta repertoires that made up the dataset. A freely available public database, intended as a resource for researchers studying the immune response to SARS-CoV-2, is where the repertoires were released. The samples were drawn from two sources: the first 160 participants of the ongoing ImmuneRACE study, and 1,000 to 1,500 subjects contributed by 6 global collaborators. Nearly every sample came with metadata listing a de-identified subject ID, COVID-19 status, age in years and sex. HLA class I and class II types, where available, came from metadata supplied by the sample provider rather than from assay-based typing.

Results and caveats for the whole study, not just this receptor: The amount of clinical and demographic metadata varied by source and participant and was provided uncurated.

A second Seattle source provided samples from volunteer blood donors who had recovered from COVID-19. Collaborating institutions collected whole blood in K2EDTA tubes following their own protocols. Collaborator samples were shipped for TCRbeta analysis as frozen whole blood, isolated PBMCs, or DNA extracted from either sample type. The immunoSEQ Assay, a bias-controlled multiplex PCR, was used to amplify TCRbeta CDR3 regions from genomic DNA. The study's processing was this. Nucleated cell counts per sample were estimated from amplification of reference gene primers within the assay. To quantify the absolute abundance of each unique TCRbeta CDR3 rearrangement, sequence reads were collapsed and filtered. Productive Simpson clonality was computed per sample as the square root of Simpson's diversity index over productive rearrangements. The source is immuneACCESS, and TCRdb retained only in-frame sequences with V and J called. Part of the clones is not carried over; for the studies checked, unresolved V genes explain less than half of this, and the remainder is unexplained. The V and J calls and the clone size are those of that table, but D and trimming were determined from the DNA. Within this sample are 250,000 to 350,000 clones, with about nine tenths of them counted one time only. The ten largest clonotypes hold over 2% of the sample.

Sequences were obtained from peripheral blood. Here the chain combines TRBV30 and TRBJ1-1, with 9 junctional bases fitting TRBD1. The source is a woman aged 45-59 years who had recovered from COVID-19. The CDR3 reads as follows: CAWRRDRETEAFF. Read as DNA, the sequence is TGTGCCTGGAGAAGGGACAGGGAGACTGAAGCTTTCTTT.